This T cell receptor (beta chain) is drawn from a study of blood T cell repertoires in COVID-19. Study overall: T cells, B-cell-depleted T cells, or PBMCs supplied cDNA or gDNA.

The CDR3 is 16 residues long. The V end lost 3 bases, the J end lost 4 bases, and 22 bases lay between the germline ends. Germline assignment: CDR1 SQVTM and CDR2 ANQGSEA. Profiling relied on immunoSEQ multiplex PCR, and the TCRdb table lists in-frame clones only, not all of them. The table has around 53,000 clones, roughly 84% seen once. The receptor was isolated from a man between 65 and 85 years old with active COVID-19. The chain uses TRBV29-1 and TRBJ2-7, with a weak D call TRBD2 (6 bases). Sequences were obtained from peripheral blood. The CDR3 spells CSVEDRLVPVQYEQYF. The CDR3 DNA sequence: TGCAGCGTTGAGGACCGACTAGTCCCAGTTCAATACGAGCAGTACTTC.